Below are 30 T cell receptor delta chains sequenced from a single sample in a study of Vδ1+ human thymocytes. Broader study findings: Highly polyclonal TRG and TRD repertoires with Gaussian CDR3 length distributions appeared in thymus.

Antigens of these TCRs are unknown. Extracted RNA was reverse transcribed into cDNA. Multiplex PCR used pooled V-gene forward primers and a constant-region reverse primer to amplify CDR3s. TCRdb reanalyzed the multiplex PCR reads using CATT. The repertoire has around 56,000 delta-chain clones, over 13% of them found once; the top ten carry 0.39%. Sequences were obtained from Vdelta1+ gamma-delta thymocytes from the thymus. Described subset: FACS-sorted CD3+ TCRalphabeta- TCRVdelta1+ TCRVdelta2- thymocytes. All receptors derive from a girl less than two years old who had congenital heart surgery.

This clone was recorded many times. This specimen includes other DNA sequences encoding the same CDR3. This rearrangement joins TRDV2 to TRDJ3; the match to TRDD3 covers 8 bases. Germline V gene lookup returns CDR1 GEAIGNYY and CDR2 EKD. This CDR3 is 21 amino acids long. The V segment lost 3 bases and the J segment 0 bases; nucleotides outside the gene matches: 15. The CDR3 reads CACDLGSTGGSSSWDTRQMFF. CDR3 bases: TGTGCCTGTGACCTCGGCTCTACTGGGGGCTCAAGCTCCTGGGACACCCGACAGATGTTTTTC.

J is TRDJ1 and V is TRAV29/DV5, with D perhaps matching TRDD1 (5 bases). Trimming shortened V by 2 bases and J by 0 bases, and 17 bases separated the two germline ends. The CDR3 spans 16 residues. Per the germline V gene, CDR1 is NSMFDY and CDR2 is ISSIKDK. CDR3 sequence (DNA): TGTGCAGCAAGAGGTAGGAAATTACATTACACCGATAAACTCATCTTT. Protein sequence: CAARGRKLHYTDKLIF.

This clone came up a few times. V is TRDV1 and J is TRDJ1, with 7 bases that match TRDD2. The V gene end was trimmed by 3 bases and the J gene end by 1 base; junction bases not matched to a gene: 8. This CDR3 has 16 residues. Germline V lookup: CDR1 TSWWSYY, CDR2 QGS. DNA of the CDR3: TGTGCTCTTGGGGACCCCTTTCCCTTCCTCACCGATAAACTCATCTTT. Its translation is CALGDPFPFLTDKLIF.

About this clone itself: This sample also contains other DNA sequences that code for the same CDR3. The chain joins TRDV1 to TRDJ1; D is possibly TRDD3 (5 bases). The CDR3 has 19 amino acids. V was shortened by 4 bases and J by 0 bases, with 24 bases between the two germline ends. Germline loops: CDR1 TSWWSYY, CDR2 QGS. The CDR3 sequence: CALGVSRQTGGPYTDKLIF. The CDR3 coding sequence is TGTGCTCTTGGGGTATCACGGCAAACTGGTGGCCCCTACACCGATAAACTCATCTTT.

This chain connects TRDV1 to TRDJ1, with 12 bases identical to TRDD3. CDR3 length: 23 amino acids. Trimming removed 0 bases from V and 2 bases from J; junction bases left unmatched: 22. The V gene's germline CDR1 is TSWWSYY and CDR2 QGS. The CDR3 nucleotides read TGTGCTCTTGGGGAACTTTCCGGCCTTCCCCGGGACTGGGGGATACCGAGGACCGATAAACTCATCTTT. Protein product: CALGELSGLPRDWGIPRTDKLIF.

A few counts support this clone. This sequence joins TRDV1 and TRDJ1; TRDD3 matches at 11 bases. The CDR3 loop spans 21 amino acids. CDR1 and CDR2 from the germline V gene are TSWWSYY and QGS. V shed 5 bases, J shed 1 base, and the junction held 21 bases outside the gene matches. CDR3 in amino acids: CALGSQSSPTYWGISTDKLIF. CDR3 sequence (DNA): TGTGCTCTTGGGAGCCAGTCTTCTCCAACTTACTGGGGGATATCCACCGATAAACTCATCTTT.

This clone has just a few counts. The J gene is TRDJ1, the V gene TRDV1; 7 bases match TRDD3. The junction had 17 bases not matched to a gene; V was cut back by 1 base and J by 0 bases. CDR3 length: 20 residues. The germline V gene has CDR1 TSWWSYY and CDR2 QGS. The CDR3 sequence is CALGERPLGGIPSYTDKLIF. The CDR3 region has the DNA TGTGCTCTTGGGGAACGTCCTCTGGGGGGCATTCCTTCTTACACCGATAAACTCATCTTT.

The V gene is TRDV1, the J gene TRDJ1; 13 bases map to TRDD3. Germline CDR1 and CDR2: TSWWSYY and QGS. Trimming cost V 1 base and J 0 bases; bases outside gene matches: 29. The CDR3 loop spans 26 amino acids. The CDR3 DNA sequence: TGTGCTCTTGGGGAACCCAACCTCCCACATACTGGGGGATACGCCGGGGAATTAACATACACCGATAAACTCATCTTT. Residues: CALGEPNLPHTGGYAGELTYTDKLIF.

This sequence joins TRDV1 and TRDJ1; 7 bases match TRDD2. This CDR3 comprises 19 residues. Germline-derived CDR1 and CDR2 are TSWWSYY and QGS. V gave up 2 bases and J gave up 0 bases; unmatched junction bases: 15. CDR3 nucleotides: TGTGCTCTTGGGGAATACCGCCTTCCTCGAGCTTTCTACACCGATAAACTCATCTTT. Protein: CALGEYRLPRAFYTDKLIF.

The genes are TRDV1 and TRDJ1; either TRDD2 or TRDD3 may fit D (5 bases each). The CDR3 contains 18 residues. Germline CDR1 reads TSWWSYY; CDR2 reads QGS. V lost 1 base and J 5 bases, leaving 23 bases between the germline ends. CDR3 residues: CALGEPLLKVTGADKLIF. CDR3 bases: TGTGCTCTTGGGGAACCGCTCCTAAAAGTGACGGGGGCAGATAAACTCATCTTT.

Note on this clone: One junction end does not reproduce the germline sequence, and a read error may be involved. The same CDR3 also results from other DNA sequences found in this sample. This sequence joins TRAV29/DV5 and TRDJ1; a possible D gene is TRDD3 (6 bases). The germline gives CDR1 NSMFDY, CDR2 ISSIKDK. This CDR3 comprises 18 residues. The DNA for the CDR3 is TGTGCCGCAAACCCCTACCCGCCTGGGGTAAAGGTGATCGATAAACTCATCTTT. Its protein product is CAANPYPPGVKVIDKLIF.

The J gene is TRDJ1, the V gene TRDV1, with D perhaps TRDD3 (5 bases). Germline V gene data show CDR1 as TSWWSYY and CDR2 as QGS. This CDR3 is built from 17 residues. With 0 bases removed from V and 0 bases from J, the gap between germline ends came to 14 bases. The CDR3 nucleotides read TGTGCTCTTGGGGAACTGGTCTATGGGGAGTACACCGATAAACTCATCTTT. It encodes CALGELVYGEYTDKLIF.

This chain joins TRDV1 and TRDJ1, with 8 positions matching TRDD3. V shed 5 bases, J shed 2 bases, and the junction held 28 bases outside the gene matches. This CDR3 is 22 amino acids long. Germline V gene sequence: CDR1 TSWWSYY, CDR2 QGS. CDR3: CALGPSPPTVWGYPELTDKLIF. The CDR3 DNA reads TGTGCTCTTGGGCCCAGCCCCCCTACTGTCTGGGGATACCCGGAATTAACCGATAAACTCATCTTT.

The chain uses TRDV1 and TRDJ1; 8 bases are a match to TRDD3. Germline CDR1 is TSWWSYY and CDR2 is QGS. V lost 0 bases to trimming and J lost 5 bases; unmatched junction nucleotides: 23. The length of the CDR3 is 21 residues. The DNA for the CDR3 is TGTGCTCTTGGGGAACTAGGTGGTCTTCCTCGTGTGGGATACGCCGGGGATAAACTCATCTTT. This codes for CALGELGGLPRVGYAGDKLIF.

This clone has just a few counts. This specimen includes other DNA sequences encoding the same CDR3. V and J are TRDV1 and TRDJ1; D call uncertain. Trimming pared 6 bases from V and 0 bases from J, leaving 17 bases between. Germline lookup yields CDR1 TSWWSYY and CDR2 QGS. This CDR3 has 16 residues. CDR3 region: CALGYREDRYTDKLIF. In DNA form, the CDR3 reads TGTGCTCTTGGATACAGAGAGGACCGGTACACCGATAAACTCATCTTT.

This clone was recorded a few times. The rearrangement links TRDV1 to TRDJ1; D possibly corresponds to TRDD3 (5 bases). The V end was cut by 0 bases, the J end by 0 bases, with 14 bases between. Looked up from germline, CDR1 is TSWWSYY and CDR2 is QGS. The CDR3 extends over 17 amino acids. The CDR3 coding sequence is TGTGCTCTTGGGGAACTCGGGTGGGGACCGTACACCGATAAACTCATCTTT. Its translation: CALGELGWGPYTDKLIF.

In this sample, this clone turned up a few times. The genes are TRDV1 and TRDJ1; TRDD3 is a possible D gene (5 bases). The CDR3 length is 18 residues. V lost 2 bases and J lost 5, with 24 bases in between. Per the germline V gene, CDR1 is TSWWSYY and CDR2 is QGS. This chain's CDR3 is CALGEVVGRWEPTDKLIF. CDR3 in DNA: TGTGCTCTTGGGGAAGTGGTGGGGCGTTGGGAACCCACAGATAAACTCATCTTT.

The chain is built from TRDV1 and TRDJ1; unclear D gene. V was clipped by 4 bases and J by 6 bases, with 12 bases between them. This CDR3 spans 13 amino acids. Germline assignment: CDR1 TSWWSYY and CDR2 QGS. The DNA for the CDR3 is TGTGCTCTTGGGGCCCTGCCCCCATATAAACTCATCTTT. This sequence encodes CALGALPPYKLIF.

V and J are TRDV1 and TRDJ1, with TRDD3 matching 9 bases. Germline V CDR1 and CDR2: TSWWSYY, QGS. V lost 4 bases, J lost 0 bases, and 15 bases stayed unmatched. This CDR3 is 19 amino acids long. CDR3 nucleotides: TGTGCTCTTGGGGCTTCCCACTGGGGGAACCGACGTAACACCGATAAACTCATCTTT. The encoded protein is CALGASHWGNRRNTDKLIF.

The J gene is TRDJ2, the V gene TRDV2, with a weak D call TRDD3 (6 bases). V gave up 0 bases and J gave up 1 base, with 17 bases separating them. CDR3 length equals 18 residues. The germline V gene has CDR1 GEAIGNYY and CDR2 EKD. Here the CDR3 reads CACDTHGGSPRLTAQLFF. In DNA form, the CDR3 reads TGTGCCTGTGACACCCACGGGGGGAGTCCACGTTTGACAGCACAACTCTTCTTT.

The rearrangement links TRDV2 to TRDJ1; TRDD3 agrees at 12 bases. The germline CDR1 and CDR2 sequences are GEAIGNYY and EKD. Trimming removed 4 bases from V and 4 bases from J; junction bases left unmatched: 24. This CDR3 has 21 residues. CDR3 protein: CACEGLHNFLGDTTPDDKLIF. CDR3 sequence (DNA): TGTGCCTGTGAAGGTCTACATAATTTTCTGGGGGATACGACGCCTGACGATAAACTCATCTTT.

The chain is built from TRDV1 and TRDJ1, with 13 nucleotides matching TRDD3. Germline CDR1 is TSWWSYY and CDR2 is QGS. The CDR3 runs to 21 residues. V shed 1 base, J shed 1 base, and the junction held 15 bases outside the gene matches. In DNA form, the CDR3 reads TGTGCTCTTGGGGAACCCCTTGCCGGAGTGTACTGGGGGATACGCACCGATAAACTCATCTTT. It specifies CALGEPLAGVYWGIRTDKLIF.

This clone was seen a handful of times. This chain connects TRDV1 to TRDJ1, with 10 bases aligning to TRDD3. The ends lost 0 bases at V and 0 bases at J; junction bases unmatched: 7. CDR1 TSWWSYY and CDR2 QGS come from the germline V gene. The CDR3 consists of 18 residues. The CDR3 sequence: CALGELRVGDTHTDKLIF. As DNA, the CDR3 is TGTGCTCTTGGGGAACTAAGGGTGGGGGATACCCACACCGATAAACTCATCTTT.

This clone has just a few counts. V usage is TRDV1 and J usage is TRDJ1; a possible D gene is TRDD2 (5 bases). Per the germline V gene, CDR1 is TSWWSYY and CDR2 is QGS. Trimming pared 4 bases from V and 0 bases from J, leaving 21 bases between. CDR3 length: 18 amino acids. In DNA form, the CDR3 reads TGTGCTCTTGGGGGCCCTTCTTACCGTCTGGTGTACACCGATAAACTCATCTTT. This translates into CALGGPSYRLVYTDKLIF.

This chain uses TRDV1 with TRDJ1; 12 bases are shared with TRDD3. The length of the CDR3 is 20 residues. J was trimmed by 0 bases and V by 4 bases; bases with no gene match: 15. CDR1 and CDR2 (germline): TSWWSYY, QGS. The CDR3 DNA reads TGTGCTCTTGGGGTCCCATATCCCTATTACTGGGGGATACACACCGATAAACTCATCTTT. This codes for CALGVPYPYYWGIHTDKLIF.

This rearrangement joins TRDV1 to TRDJ1, with 9 bases that match TRDD3. Germline lookup yields CDR1 TSWWSYY and CDR2 QGS. The CDR3 is 22 residues long. V lost 4 bases to trimming and J lost 4 bases; unmatched junction nucleotides: 28. The DNA of the CDR3 is TGTGCTCTTGGGGCCACCTCTAAAGTTCTGGGGGATTCCGGCCCATGCCACGATAAACTCATCTTT. This encodes CALGATSKVLGDSGPCHDKLIF.

Only a few counts were recorded for this clone. This chain connects TRDV1 to TRDJ1; possible D gene TRDD2, 6 bases. CDR3 length: 21 residues. Germline CDR1 is TSWWSYY and CDR2 is QGS. Trimming shortened V by 1 base and J by 0 bases, and 27 bases separated the two germline ends. Written as DNA, the CDR3 is TGTGCTCTTGGGGAACCTTCCTCCCCTTCCATCTGGCTGGACTACACCGATAAACTCATCTTT. This codes for CALGEPSSPSIWLDYTDKLIF.

The V call is TRDV1, the J call TRDJ1; the match to TRDD3 covers 10 bases. The germline V gene encodes CDR1 TSWWSYY and CDR2 QGS. There are 24 residues in the CDR3. V was clipped by 5 bases and J by 0 bases; unmatched bases: 30. The CDR3 sequence is CALGPQGNTPPSYWGIPYTDKLIF. CDR3 nucleotide sequence: TGTGCTCTTGGGCCTCAGGGGAATACGCCGCCCTCGTACTGGGGGATCCCGTACACCGATAAACTCATCTTT.

In its sample, this clone was seen a few times. The chain carries TRDV1 and TRDJ1; 12 bases are shared with TRDD3. Per the germline V gene, CDR1 is TSWWSYY and CDR2 is QGS. The CDR3 spans 18 residues. V lost 2 bases, J lost 2 bases, and 9 bases stayed unmatched. In nucleotides, the CDR3 is TGTGCTCTTGGGGAAAAGGCCGTACTGGGGGATACTACCGATAAACTCATCTTT. Protein sequence: CALGEKAVLGDTTDKLIF.

This clone turned up a few times. This chain uses TRDV1 with TRDJ1, with TRDD2 matching 7 bases. The ends lost 1 base at V and 1 base at J; junction bases unmatched: 12. CDR3 length equals 18 residues. Germline-derived CDR1 and CDR2 are TSWWSYY and QGS. For the CDR3, the DNA is TGTGCTCTTGGGGAACGGGAGTTCCTACCAGTGATCACCGATAAACTCATCTTT. Amino acids: CALGEREFLPVITDKLIF.